These 22 T cell receptor beta chains originate from one sample sequenced in a study of T cells after yellow fever vaccination. One entry per CDR3 protein, called by TCRdb with MiXCR from the 5' RACE reads. In the table there are 150,000 to 200,000 distinct CDR3 sequences, roughly a tenth of which are singletons. The sample here was CD8+ T cells sorted from PBMCs, taken 45 days after the yellow fever booster vaccination. These receptors all come from a young man who received the YFV17D yellow fever vaccine.

This clonotype was detected ten times or more. The CDR3 spells CASSLARAANEQFF. CDR3 DNA sequence: TGTGCCAGCAGTTTGGCGCGGGCCGCCAATGAGCAGTTCTTC. This rearrangement joins TRBV27 to TRBJ2-1; tentatively, D is TRBD2 (5 bases). The CDR3 contains 14 residues. V was pared by 3 bases and J by 6 bases, with 12 bases between. The germline CDR1 and CDR2 sequences are MNHEY and SMNVEV (reference sequence).

V is TRBV12-3 or TRBV12-4 and J is TRBJ1-4; TRBD1 agrees at 10 bases. The CDR3 is made up of 14 amino acids. V gave up 4 bases and J gave up 4 bases; unmatched junction bases: 0. CDR3 DNA: TGTGCCAGCAGTTGGGACAGGGGTAATGAAAAACTGTTTTTT. Translated, it gives CASSWDRGNEKLFF.

The J gene is TRBJ1-1, the V gene TRBV5-5; TRBD1 is a possible D gene (5 bases). Germline CDR1 reads SGHKS; CDR2 reads YYEKEE (reference sequence). The CDR3 loop spans 15 amino acids. The V end lost 4 bases, the J end lost 9 bases, and 22 bases lay between the germline ends. This CDR3 reads CASSGTRQQRGKAFF. As DNA, the CDR3 is TGTGCCAGCAGCGGAACCCGACAGCAACGGGGGAAAGCTTTCTTT.

The rearrangement links TRBV7-6 to TRBJ1-4, with a possible D match to TRBD1 (5 bases). Germline assignment: CDR1 SGHVS and CDR2 FNYEAQ. Deletions cut 5 bases from V and 12 bases from J, with 16 bases between. CDR3 length: 13 amino acids. The CDR3 protein is CASSHPGQGELFF. The CDR3 DNA is TGTGCCAGCAGCCATCCGGGGCAAGGGGAACTGTTTTTT.

This clonotype was counted a few times. The CDR3 DNA follows: TGTGCCAGCAGCTCCGCTGACAGGGGTGCCACCGGGGAGCTGTTTTTT. This codes for CASSSADRGATGELFF. J is TRBJ2-2 and V is TRBV7-3, with 8 nucleotides matching TRBD1. Germline V gene sequence: CDR1 SGHTA, CDR2 FQGTGA. V shed 4 bases, J shed 4 bases, and the junction held 8 bases outside the gene matches. This CDR3 contains 16 residues. Full variable domain (remainder filled in from reference TRBV7-3 and TRBJ2-2): GAGVSQTPSNKVTEKGKYVELRCDPISGHTALYWYRQSLGQGPEFLIYFQGTGAADDSGLPNDRFFAVRPEGSVSTLKIQRTERGDSAVYLCASSSADRGATGELFFGEGSRLTVL.

This clonotype was picked up many times. The V and J genes are TRBV27 and TRBJ2-3; TRBD2 aligns across 7 bases. The V segment lost 3 bases and the J segment 1 base; nucleotides outside the gene matches: 4. The CDR3 length is 15 residues. Germline assignment: CDR1 MNHEY and CDR2 SMNVEV (reference sequence). Written as DNA, the CDR3 is TGTGCCAGCAGTTTGACCAGCGGGGGCACAGATACGCAGTATTTT. This gives the protein CASSLTSGGTDTQYF.

This clonotype was seen more than once but under ten times. The chain uses TRBV19 and TRBJ1-5; D remains ambiguous. There are 15 residues in the CDR3. Germline-derived CDR1 and CDR2 are LNHDA and SQIVND (reference sequence). Trimming left V 3 bases short and J 1 base short, with 10 bases between. CDR3 DNA: TGTGCCAGTAGTATTTGGGGTGAGAGCAATCAGCCCCAGCATTTT. Amino acid sequence: CASSIWGESNQPQHF.

This clonotype occurred a few times. The chain carries TRBV7-9 and TRBJ2-1, with D maybe TRBD1 (5 bases). Germline CDR1 is SEHNR and CDR2 is FQNEAQ (reference sequence). CDR3 length: 15 amino acids. Trimming pared 2 bases from V and 8 bases from J, leaving 16 bases between. CDR3 residues: CASSLSSGYVDEQFF. CDR3 bases: TGTGCCAGCAGCTTAAGTTCAGGGTATGTCGATGAGCAGTTCTTC.

This clonotype was seen only a few times. The chain couples TRBV5-8 to TRBJ1-2, with 9 nucleotides matching TRBD1. This CDR3 contains 15 residues. Germline values: CDR1 SGHTS, CDR2 YDEGEE. J was trimmed by 3 bases and V by 4 bases; bases with no gene match: 7. The CDR3 spells CASSPRQGVHYGYTF. The DNA for the CDR3 is TGTGCCAGCAGCCCACGACAGGGGGTTCACTATGGCTACACCTTC.

The chain employs TRBV29-1 and TRBJ1-1; D might be TRBD1 (5 bases). The CDR3 is 12 amino acids. CDR1 is SQVTM, CDR2 ANQGSEA, per germline. V was clipped by 4 bases and J by 0 bases, with 6 bases between them. The CDR3 DNA sequence: TGCAGCGTTGGGACAATGAACACTGAAGCTTTCTTT. Its protein product is CSVGTMNTEAFF.

This clonotype was observed a few times. The V and J genes are TRBV5-1 and TRBJ2-3; possible D gene TRBD1, 6 bases. The CDR3 is 14 residues long. CDR1 SGHRS and CDR2 YFSETQ come from the germline V gene. With 2 bases removed from V and 5 bases from J, the gap between germline ends came to 12 bases. The DNA for the CDR3 is TGCGCCAGCAGCTTTAAGGGGGTCGGAGATACGCAGTATTTT. Translation: CASSFKGVGDTQYF.

This clonotype was detected only a few times. The rearrangement uses TRBV6-5 and TRBJ2-2; D is perhaps TRBD2 (5 bases). V lost 6 bases to trimming and J lost 4 bases, with 18 bases between them. Germline V CDR1 and CDR2: MNHEY, SVGAGI. The CDR3 has 16 amino acids. In DNA, the CDR3 is TGTGCCAGCAGCCCGATCGAGGGTACGGGCACCGGGGAGCTGTTTTTT. Translation gives CASSPIEGTGTGELFF.

This clonotype appeared a few times. The chain uses TRBV4-1 and TRBJ2-2; possible D gene TRBD1, 6 bases. CDR1 is MGHRA, CDR2 YSYEKL, per germline. The V end lost 0 bases, the J end lost 2 bases, and 13 bases lay between the germline ends. The length of the CDR3 is 17 residues. For the CDR3, the DNA is TGCGCCAGCAGCCAAGATCAGGGGCAGGGAAACACCGGGGAGCTGTTTTTT. As protein: CASSQDQGQGNTGELFF.

The chain carries TRBV5-6 and TRBJ2-3; 8 nucleotides line up with TRBD2. J was trimmed by 2 bases and V by 4 bases; bases with no gene match: 15. This CDR3 has 18 residues. Germline CDR1 is SGHDT and CDR2 is YYEEEE. Written as DNA, the CDR3 is TGTGCCAGCAGCGGCGGCCCGTGGCGGGGGGCAAACACAGATACGCAGTATTTT. Protein sequence: CASSGGPWRGANTDTQYF.

This clonotype was found a few times. The chain employs TRBV28 and TRBJ2-7, with D perhaps matching TRBD1 or TRBD2 (6 bases each). V was cut by 3 bases and J by 6 bases, with 21 bases left in between. This CDR3 is built from 16 residues. CDR1 and CDR2 (germline): MDHEN, SYDVKM. The DNA for the CDR3 is TGTGCCAGCAGTTTCGGCCCATCGGGGGCTCTTAGCGAGCAGTACGTC. It yields the protein CASSFGPSGALSEQYV.

This clonotype was observed a few times. This chain connects TRBV29-1 to TRBJ1-1, with 10 bases fitting TRBD1. The CDR3 is 16 residues long. Trimming at V came to 1 base and at J to 1 base, leaving 6 bases not matched to a gene. The V gene's germline CDR1 is SQVTM and CDR2 ANQGSEA. For the CDR3, the DNA is TGCAGCGTTGAAGGGGGGACAGGGGCCTGGAACACTGAAGCTTTCTTT. It is translated as CSVEGGTGAWNTEAFF.

This clonotype was observed many times. The chain has TRBV6-5 and TRBJ2-1, with 8 nucleotides matching TRBD2. The length of the CDR3 is 18 residues. The J segment lost 5 bases and the V segment lost 2 bases, leaving 14 bases of the junction unmatched. Germline CDR1 MNHEY, CDR2 SVGAGI. CDR3 DNA: TGTGCCAGCAGTTACGGCCCTGAGCCGGGACTAGATCACAATGAGCAGTTCTTC. The encoded protein is CASSYGPEPGLDHNEQFF.

This clonotype was picked up a small number of times. The chain joins TRBV4-1 to TRBJ2-7, with D perhaps TRBD1 (6 bases). This CDR3 is 13 amino acids long. With 4 bases removed from V and 1 base from J, the gap between germline ends came to 8 bases. Germline V gene sequence: CDR1 MGHRA, CDR2 YSYEKL. Written as DNA, the CDR3 is TGCGCCAGCAGCCCAGACAGGTCCTACGAGCAGTACTTC. This gives the protein CASSPDRSYEQYF.

This clonotype was found a few times. The V call is TRBV15, the J call TRBJ1-3, with D possibly matching TRBD1 (5 bases). This CDR3 has 15 residues. Trimming cost V 8 bases and J 0 bases, with 14 bases left between them. The germline gives CDR1 LNHNV, CDR2 YYDKDF (reference sequence). This chain's CDR3 is CATGRDLSSGNTIYF. The CDR3 DNA is TGTGCCACCGGTCGGGACCTTAGCTCTGGAAACACCATATATTTT.

This clonotype was observed a few times. The genes are TRBV9 and TRBJ1-5; TRBD1 matches at 7 bases. Germline V gene data show CDR1 as SGDLS and CDR2 as YYNGEE. This CDR3 has 15 amino acids. The V segment lost 3 bases and the J segment 2 bases; nucleotides outside the gene matches: 5. The CDR3 here is CASSETGAGNQPQHF. The CDR3 DNA sequence: TGTGCCAGCAGCGAAACAGGGGCTGGCAATCAGCCCCAGCATTTT.

The chain is built from TRBV27 and TRBJ2-7, with TRBD1 matching over 9 bases. CDR1 MNHEY and CDR2 SMNVEV come from the germline V gene (reference sequence). V was pared by 5 bases and J by 4 bases, with 3 bases of the junction left unmatched. This CDR3 region has 13 residues. CDR3 nucleotides: TGTGCCAGCAGTAGGACAGGGGATTACGAGCAGTACGTC. This gives the protein CASSRTGDYEQYV.

This clonotype was detected only a few times. J is TRBJ1-2 and V is TRBV7-9; D gene uncertain. Germline CDR1 and CDR2: SEHNR and FQNEAQ (reference sequence). The CDR3 loop spans 14 amino acids. Trimming shortened V by 1 base and J by 2 bases, and 8 bases separated the two germline ends. The CDR3 DNA is TGTGCCAGCAGCTTAGGCGCGGAAAACTATGGCTACACCTTC. The encoded protein is CASSLGAENYGYTF.